What follows is one TCR beta chain and its context. These data are taken from a study of blood T cell repertoires in COVID-19. CDR1 is MGHRA and CDR2 is YSYEKL in the germline V gene. The CDR3 has 17 residues. Trimming took 2 bases from V and 1 from J; bases not matched to a gene: 8. Sequenced by immunoSEQ multiplex PCR; TCRdb stores in-frame clones only, minus some. Of roughly 200,000 clones in the sample, approximately 88% are singletons; the top ten hold 3.5% to 4.5%. The sample taken for sequencing was peripheral blood. The chain employs TRBV4-1 and TRBJ2-7; 10 bases line up with TRBD2. This TCR derives from a woman in her thirties with acute or convalescent COVID-19. This chain's CDR3 is CASSQLAGVVSSYEQYF. CDR3 bases: TGCGCCAGCAGCCAACTAGCGGGAGTAGTTAGTTCCTACGAGCAGTACTTC.